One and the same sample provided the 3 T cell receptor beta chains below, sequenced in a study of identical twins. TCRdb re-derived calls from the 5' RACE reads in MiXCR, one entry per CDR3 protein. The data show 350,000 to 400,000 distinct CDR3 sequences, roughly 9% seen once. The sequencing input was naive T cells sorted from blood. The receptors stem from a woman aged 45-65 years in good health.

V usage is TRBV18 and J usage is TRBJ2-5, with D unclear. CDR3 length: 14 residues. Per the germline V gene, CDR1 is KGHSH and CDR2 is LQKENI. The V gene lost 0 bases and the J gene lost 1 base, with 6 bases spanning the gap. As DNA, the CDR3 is TGTGCCAGCTCACCACCGCCCCCCCAAGAGACCCAGTACTTC. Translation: CASSPPPPQETQYF. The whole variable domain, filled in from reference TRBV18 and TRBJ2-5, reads NAGVMQNPRHLVRRRGQEARLRCSPMKGHSHVYWYRQLPEEGLKFMVYLQKENIIDESGMPKERFSAEFPKEGPSILRIQQVVRGDSAAYFCASSPPPPQETQYFGPGTRLLVL.

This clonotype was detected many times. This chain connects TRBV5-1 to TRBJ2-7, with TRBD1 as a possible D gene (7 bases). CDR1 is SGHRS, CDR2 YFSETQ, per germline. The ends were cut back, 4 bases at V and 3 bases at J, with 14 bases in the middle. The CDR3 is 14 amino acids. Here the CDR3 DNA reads TGCGCCAGCAGCCTCGCGGGACAGAGCTACGAGCAGTACTTC. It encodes CASSLAGQSYEQYF.

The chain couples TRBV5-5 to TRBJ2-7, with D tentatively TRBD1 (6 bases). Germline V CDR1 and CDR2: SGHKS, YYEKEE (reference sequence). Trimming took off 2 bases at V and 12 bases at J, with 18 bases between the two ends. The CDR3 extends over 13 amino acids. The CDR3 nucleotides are TGTGCCAGCAGCTTTAACCCCCAGGGGCGAGGGTACTTC. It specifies CASSFNPQGRGYF.